The sequence of this T cell receptor beta chain was determined in a study of read filtering for tumor transcriptome and immune sequencing. Background on the study: Transcriptome libraries were built from DNase-treated RNA.

Findings and limits, study-wide: About four fifths of IR-seq clonotypes had a single read, yet these held roughly 3.7% of reads.

Bone marrow was sampled from every patient at the time of active disease. The length of the CDR3 is 12 residues. Trimming cost V 8 bases and J 7 bases; bases outside gene matches: 7. Per germline, CDR1 MNHEY and CDR2 SVGAGI. About this clonotype itself: Its cognate antigen is unknown.

Molecular barcoded adaptors covering alpha/delta and beta/gamma chains were used on approximately 400 ng RNA. One entry per CDR3 protein results from TCRdb running MiXCR on the reads. The sample contains around 50,000 distinct CDR3 sequences, 9% to 15% of which appear only once. The sequence was obtained from a donor over 35 with multiple myeloma. Input material: a population of CD138-negative cells sorted from bone marrow. This sequence joins TRBV6-5 and TRBJ1-1, with TRBD1 matching over 7 bases. The CDR3, as DNA: TGTGCCAGCTCGACAGGGAACGATGAAGCTTTCTTT. Translated, it gives CASSTGNDEAFF.